This TCR beta chain originates from a study of T-cell memory formation after mild COVID-19 (dated by TCRdb to the early 2020s). A note on the overall study: Most TCR sequence clusters were specific to one of the two donors. In a couple of donors, T-cell clones that expanded and contracted after mild COVID-19 were followed by sequencing TCRalpha and TCRbeta repertoires longitudinally. Two young, previously healthy adult volunteers made up the cohort, one male and one female. The research as a whole found: Contracting CD4+ clones were located mainly in the CM and EM memory subsets, whereas CD8+ clones were found to be enriched in EMRA. The study covered only two mild cases, and larger cohorts including severe cases with pre-infection samples were considered necessary. Whether the second-wave clones peaking on day 37 were SARS-CoV-2 specific was not confirmed. From day 15 to 85, contracting clones showed balanced CD4/CD8 phenotypes, whereas a second wave of clones that expanded from day 15 to 37 leaned towards CD4+. The detection of some responding clones in pre-infection memory suggests that pre-existing cross-reactive memory T cells joined the SARS-CoV-2 response.

Details on this clonotype: Its antigen is currently not known. Base qualities are not at hand, and no much larger clone is one base apart.

Sequencing was performed on an Illumina NovaSeq 6000. TCRalpha and TCRbeta cDNA libraries were constructed by 5'RACE with constant-segment primers, with sample barcodes and unique molecular identifiers being introduced. Trizol reagent was used to extract RNA from every sample. Amplification of the libraries took two PCR steps, and the second step added a second sample barcode plus Illumina TruSeq adapters. The libraries were sequenced on an Illumina NovaSeq using 2 x 150 bp paired-end reads. The authors' pipeline ran thus. The reads were demultiplexed and collapsed into UMI-guided consensus sequences using migec v1.2.7. Using mixcr v2.1.11, UMI consensuses were aligned to TRA and TRB V and J templates and then assembled into clonotypes. A clonotype was counted as expanded or contracted only when both edgeR and NoisET called the clonotype significant, with the noise models trained on biological replicates. edgeR calls used a false discovery rate-adjusted p below 0.01 and a log2 fold-change threshold of 1. PCA with hierarchical clustering of max-normalized trajectories of the 1000 most abundant clonotypes was used as exploratory dynamics analysis. The CD4 or CD8 phenotype of responding clones was assigned using the separately sequenced CD4+ and CD8+ repertoires. The public reads were reprocessed in TCRdb via fastp at Q25 and MiXCR, keeping in-frame beta chains. Every entry covers one CDR3 protein and lists the most common genes and DNA from its rows. The V and J calls come from TCRdb's annotation, not from the publication. The sample table records 200,000 to 300,000 distinct CDR3 sequences; over 15% of these occur just once. The ten top clones hold under 25% of the sample.

The CDR3 numbers 12 residues from cysteine through valine. Just CDR3 DNA is preserved here, 36 bases in frame from base 1. The V end loses 11 bases and the J end loses 2 bases, and a stretch of 13 bases separates them. CDR1 and CDR2 are read off the germline V gene (reference sequence) as MNHEY and SMNVEV. Ficoll-Paque density gradient centrifugation was the method used to isolate PBMCs. What was sequenced was PBMCs or a T cell subset sorted from them (not recorded which). The rearrangement combines TRBV27 with TRBJ2-7; the D gene could be TRBD1 or TRBD2, each one agreeing over 6 bases. The receptor's source is a man aged 18 to 29 who had mild COVID-19 (a few samples of this study predate the infection). The sample titles of this study are shuffled in the database, so cell type and time point are left out; the donor was told from shared clones. The DNA sequence follows: TGTGCCTCAAGGGGGGCGACCTACGAGCAGTACGTC. Its amino acids are CASRGATYEQYV.